The clone carrying this T cell receptor (beta chain) was counted once. The antigen is undetermined. The data stem from a study of cytomegalovirus exposure and HLA in healthy donors. Study summary: Early released data comprised approximately 85 million unique TCRs from HLA-typed donors.

PCR used 60 Vbeta primers and 13 Jbeta primers. Profiled with immunoSEQ multiplex PCR; TCRdb holds only in-frame clones, not every one. The sample records 200,000 to 250,000 clones, roughly 70% being singletons. The study's findings and limits: CMV serostatus was the only recorded immune exposure for donors. Using a false discovery rate of 0.05, a later analysis showed that 15,000 to 20,000 TCR beta sequences were associated with HLA alleles. Per published reports, the classifier diagnosed cytomegalovirus status with high specificity and sensitivity.

The V segment lost 1 base and the J segment 5 bases; nucleotides outside the gene matches: 1. CDR3 size: 14 residues. CDR1 is MNHEY, CDR2 SMNVEV, per germline (reference sequence). Sequenced: PBMCs. The chain links TRBV27 to TRBJ1-1, with 10 bases lining up with TRBD1. The sequence came from a woman in her twenties or thirties in good health and CMV-seronegative. CDR3 nucleotides: TGTGCCAGCAGTTTATTGGGACAGGGGACTGAAGCTTTCTTT. Protein product: CASSLLGQGTEAFF.